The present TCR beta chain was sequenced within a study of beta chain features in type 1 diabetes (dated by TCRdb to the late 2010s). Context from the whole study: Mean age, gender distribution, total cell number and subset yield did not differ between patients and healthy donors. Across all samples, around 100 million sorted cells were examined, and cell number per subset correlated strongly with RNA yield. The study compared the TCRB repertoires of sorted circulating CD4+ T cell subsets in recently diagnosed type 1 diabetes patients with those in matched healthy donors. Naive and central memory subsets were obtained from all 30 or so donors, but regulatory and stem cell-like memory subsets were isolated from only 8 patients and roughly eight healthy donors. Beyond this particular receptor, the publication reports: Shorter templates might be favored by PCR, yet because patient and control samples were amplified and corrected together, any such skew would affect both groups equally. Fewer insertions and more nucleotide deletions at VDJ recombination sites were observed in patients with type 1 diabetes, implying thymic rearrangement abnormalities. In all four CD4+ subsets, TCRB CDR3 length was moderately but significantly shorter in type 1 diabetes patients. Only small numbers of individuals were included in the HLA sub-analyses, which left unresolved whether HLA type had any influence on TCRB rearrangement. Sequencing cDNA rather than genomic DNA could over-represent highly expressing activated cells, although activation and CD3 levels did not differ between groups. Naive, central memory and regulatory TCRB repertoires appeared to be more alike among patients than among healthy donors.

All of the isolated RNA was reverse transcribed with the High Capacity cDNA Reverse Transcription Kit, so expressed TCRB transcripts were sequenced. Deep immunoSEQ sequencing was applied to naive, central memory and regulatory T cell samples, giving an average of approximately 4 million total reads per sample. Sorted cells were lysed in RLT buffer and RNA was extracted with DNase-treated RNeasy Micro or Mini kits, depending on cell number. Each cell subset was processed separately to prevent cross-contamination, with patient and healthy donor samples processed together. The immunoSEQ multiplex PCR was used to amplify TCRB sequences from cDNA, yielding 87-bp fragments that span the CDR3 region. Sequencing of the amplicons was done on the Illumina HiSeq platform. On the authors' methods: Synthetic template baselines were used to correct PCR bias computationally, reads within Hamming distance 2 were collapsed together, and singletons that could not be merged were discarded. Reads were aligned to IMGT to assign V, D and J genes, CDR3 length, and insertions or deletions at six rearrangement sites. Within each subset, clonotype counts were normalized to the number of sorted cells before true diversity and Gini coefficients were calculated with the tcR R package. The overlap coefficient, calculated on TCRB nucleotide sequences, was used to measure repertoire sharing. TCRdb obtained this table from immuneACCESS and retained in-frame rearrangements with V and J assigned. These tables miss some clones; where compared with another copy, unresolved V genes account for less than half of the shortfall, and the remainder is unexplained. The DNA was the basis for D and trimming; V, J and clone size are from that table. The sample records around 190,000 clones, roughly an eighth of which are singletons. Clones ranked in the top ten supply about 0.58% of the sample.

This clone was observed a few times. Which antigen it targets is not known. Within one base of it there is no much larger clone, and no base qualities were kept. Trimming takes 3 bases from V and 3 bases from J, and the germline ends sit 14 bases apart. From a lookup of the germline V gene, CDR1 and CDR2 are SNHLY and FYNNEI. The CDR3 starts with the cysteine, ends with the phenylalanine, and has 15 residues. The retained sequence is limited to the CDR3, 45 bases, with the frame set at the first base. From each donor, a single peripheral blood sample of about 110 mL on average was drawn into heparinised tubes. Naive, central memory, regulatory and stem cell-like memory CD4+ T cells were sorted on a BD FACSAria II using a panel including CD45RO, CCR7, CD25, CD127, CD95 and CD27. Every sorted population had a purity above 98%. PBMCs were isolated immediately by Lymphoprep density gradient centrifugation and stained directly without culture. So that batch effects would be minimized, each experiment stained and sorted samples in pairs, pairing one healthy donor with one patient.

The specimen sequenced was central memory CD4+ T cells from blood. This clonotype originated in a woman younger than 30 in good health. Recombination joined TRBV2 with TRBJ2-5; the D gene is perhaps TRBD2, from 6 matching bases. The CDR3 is CASSELARSKETQYF. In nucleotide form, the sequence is TGTGCCAGCAGTGAGCTAGCGCGCTCCAAAGAGACCCAGTACTTC.